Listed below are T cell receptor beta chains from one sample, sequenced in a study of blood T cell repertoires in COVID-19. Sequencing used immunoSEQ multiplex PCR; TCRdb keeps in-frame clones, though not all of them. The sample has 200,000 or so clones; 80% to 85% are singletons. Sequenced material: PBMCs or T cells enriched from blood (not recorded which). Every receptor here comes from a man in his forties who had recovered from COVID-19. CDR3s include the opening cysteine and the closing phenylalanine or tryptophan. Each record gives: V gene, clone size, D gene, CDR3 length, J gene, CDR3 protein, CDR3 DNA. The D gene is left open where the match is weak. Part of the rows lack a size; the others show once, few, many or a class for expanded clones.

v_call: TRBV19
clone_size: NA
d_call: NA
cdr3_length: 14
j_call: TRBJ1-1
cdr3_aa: CASRIRGEGTEAFF
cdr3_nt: TGTGCCAGTCGGATCAGGGGAGAGGGCACTGAAGCTTTCTTT

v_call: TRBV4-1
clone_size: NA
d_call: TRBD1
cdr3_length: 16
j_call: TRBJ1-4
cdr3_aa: CASSRRTGGSFEKLFF
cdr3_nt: TGCGCCAGCAGCCGCCGGACAGGGGGATCATTCGAAAAACTGTTTTTT

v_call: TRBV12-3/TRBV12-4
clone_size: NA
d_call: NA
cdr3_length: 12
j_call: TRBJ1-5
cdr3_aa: CASKEGGQPQHF
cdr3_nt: TGTGCCAGCAAGGAAGGCGGTCAGCCCCAGCATTTT

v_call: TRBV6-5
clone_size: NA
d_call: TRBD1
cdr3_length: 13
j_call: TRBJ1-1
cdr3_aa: CASRKTTGGEAFF
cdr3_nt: TGTGCCAGCAGAAAAACCACAGGGGGTGAAGCTTTCTTT

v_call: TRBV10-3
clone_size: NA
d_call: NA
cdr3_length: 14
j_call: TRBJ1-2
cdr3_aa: CAISLAGSYYGYTF
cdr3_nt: TGTGCCATCAGCCTCGCAGGGTCATACTATGGCTACACCTTC

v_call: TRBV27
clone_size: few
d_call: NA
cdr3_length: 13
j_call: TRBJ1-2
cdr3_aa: CASSKDMNYGYTF
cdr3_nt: TGTGCCAGCAGTAAAGACATGAACTATGGCTACACCTTC

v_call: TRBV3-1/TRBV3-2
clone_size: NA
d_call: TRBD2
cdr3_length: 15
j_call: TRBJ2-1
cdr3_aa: CASSQGTSGANEQFF
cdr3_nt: TGTGCCAGCAGCCAAGGGACTAGCGGGGCCAATGAGCAGTTCTTC

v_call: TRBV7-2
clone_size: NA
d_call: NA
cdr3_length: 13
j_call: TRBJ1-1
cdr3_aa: CASSFQARVAAFF
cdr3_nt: TGTGCCAGCAGCTTTCAGGCCAGGGTTGCAGCTTTCTTT

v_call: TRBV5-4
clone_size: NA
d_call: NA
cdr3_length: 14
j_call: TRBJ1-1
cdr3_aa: CASSFGGRGPEAFF
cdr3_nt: TGTGCCAGCAGCTTCGGGGGGCGCGGACCTGAAGCTTTCTTT

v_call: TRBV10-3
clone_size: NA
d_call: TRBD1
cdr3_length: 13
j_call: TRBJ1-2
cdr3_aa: CAIGGGQGTSNTF
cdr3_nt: TGTGCCATCGGGGGTGGACAGGGGACGTCTAATACCTTC